A single sample is the source of the 13 T cell receptor beta chains below, sequenced in a study of T cells in Graves' hyperthyroidism and ophthalmopathy. Amplification yielded TCR beta CDR3 regions, with RNA transcripts as the source. With the HTBI primer set, the TCR CDR3 went through a first round of RT-PCR. TCRdb analysed the multiplex PCR reads with MiXCR anew, one entry per CDR3 protein. The sample has around 490,000 distinct CDR3 sequences, about 20% seen once. Sequences were obtained from blood. These receptors all stem from a man aged 35 to 55 with Graves' ophthalmopathy.

The CDR3 loop is CASERGTSAYNEQFF. CDR3 coding DNA: TGTGCCAGCGAGCGGGGGACTAGCGCATACAATGAGCAGTTCTTC. The rearrangement uses TRBV2 and TRBJ2-1; 10 nucleotides line up with TRBD2. Germline V gene sequence: CDR1 SNHLY, CDR2 FYNNEI. The CDR3 consists of 15 residues. J lost 4 bases, V lost 8 bases, and 8 bases had no gene match.

The chain combines TRBV7-3 with TRBJ1-6, with TRBD1 matching over 9 bases. In germline, CDR1 is SGHTA, CDR2 FQGTGA. The CDR3 loop spans 15 amino acids. V shed 2 bases and J 9 bases; nucleotides not matched to a gene: 5. The CDR3: CASSLADRGSSPLHF. CDR3 DNA sequence: TGTGCCAGCAGCTTAGCCGACAGGGGGTCTTCACCCCTCCACTTT.

This clonotype was seen at least ten times. The V call is TRBV28, the J call TRBJ2-5, with 13 bases fitting TRBD2. Germline V gene sequence: CDR1 MDHEN, CDR2 SYDVKM. Trimming cost V 3 bases and J 13 bases; bases outside gene matches: 5. The CDR3 loop spans 13 amino acids. CDR3 residues: CASSFTSGRAAYF. The CDR3 DNA reads TGTGCCAGCAGTTTCACTAGCGGGAGGGCCGCGTACTTC.

The chain is built from TRBV7-8 and TRBJ2-5; D may be TRBD2 (5 bases). V was pared by 8 bases and J by 1 base, with 11 bases between. From germline, CDR1 is SGHVS and CDR2 FQNEAQ. The CDR3 runs to 13 residues. The CDR3 is CASRRGPQETQYF. The CDR3 DNA is TGTGCCAGCCGCCGAGGGCCCCAAGAGACCCAGTACTTC.

The chain uses TRBV9 and TRBJ2-7; 7 bases are a match to TRBD2. V lost 0 bases and J lost 5; bases outside the gene matches: 5. Germline assignment: CDR1 SGDLS and CDR2 YYNGEE. The CDR3 length is 14 residues. CDR3 in DNA: TGTGCCAGCAGCGTAGGCGGGAGTATGGACGAGCAGTACTTC. Translating gives CASSVGGSMDEQYF.

The V and J genes are TRBV4-1 and TRBJ1-5; perhaps TRBD1 as D (6 bases). Germline CDR1 MGHRA, CDR2 YSYEKL. The V end lost 0 bases, the J end lost 4 bases, and 13 bases lay between the germline ends. This CDR3 comprises 16 residues. The CDR3 here is CASSQEVHRDNQPQHF. CDR3 DNA: TGCGCCAGCAGCCAAGAGGTGCACAGGGATAATCAGCCCCAGCATTTT.

This clonotype was counted only a few times. This sequence joins TRBV27 and TRBJ1-6; tentative D call: TRBD1 (5 bases). Per the germline V gene, CDR1 is MNHEY and CDR2 is SMNVEV (reference sequence). The CDR3 sequence is 12 residues long. V was shortened by 6 bases and J by 8 bases, with 8 bases between the two germline ends. The CDR3 coding sequence is TGTGCCAGCAGGAGGGGTTATTCACCCCTCCACTTT. It translates to CASRRGYSPLHF.

This clonotype has just a few counts. The chain is built from TRBV4-1 and TRBJ1-5; D is possibly TRBD1 (5 bases). The CDR3 loop spans 15 amino acids. From germline, CDR1 is MGHRA and CDR2 YSYEKL. The V gene lost 0 bases and the J gene lost 1 base, with 7 bases spanning the gap. The CDR3 loop reads CASSQDGASNQPQHF. DNA for the CDR3: TGCGCCAGCAGCCAAGATGGGGCCAGCAATCAGCCCCAGCATTTT.

Only a few counts were recorded for this clonotype. This CDR3 reads CASSTLSGKLFF. The CDR3 DNA is TGTGCCAGCTCAACCCTGAGCGGGAAACTGTTTTTT. The chain links TRBV18 to TRBJ1-4; the D is unclear. Trimming took off 5 bases at V and 11 bases at J, with 12 bases between the two ends. CDR3 length: 12 residues. CDR1 is KGHSH, CDR2 LQKENI, per germline.

J is TRBJ2-3 and V is TRBV10-3; 7 positions match TRBD1. The CDR3 spans 16 residues. The J segment lost 0 bases and the V segment lost 6 bases, leaving 9 bases of the junction unmatched. Germline CDR1 is ENHRY and CDR2 is SYGVKD. Here the CDR3 reads CAISDPGTESTDTQYF. The CDR3 region has the DNA TGTGCCATCAGCGACCCTGGGACAGAAAGCACAGATACGCAGTATTTT.

The rearrangement joins TRBV12-3 or TRBV12-4 to TRBJ1-2, with D uncertain. The V end was cut by 3 bases, the J end by 1 base, with 9 bases between. The CDR3 has 14 amino acids. CDR3 bases: TGTGCCAGCAGTTTTGCCTATCTTAACTATGGCTACACCTTC. This codes for CASSFAYLNYGYTF.

The chain employs TRBV12-3 or TRBV12-4 and TRBJ2-7, with TRBD1 matching over 7 bases. This CDR3 has 15 residues. After removal of 5 bases from V and 4 bases from J, the junction contained 11 bases not matched to a gene. In DNA form, the CDR3 reads TGTGCCAGCAGTCACCAACAGGGGACCTTATACGAGCAGTACTTC. Translating it yields CASSHQQGTLYEQYF.

This clonotype was observed a handful of times. The chain employs TRBV12-3 or TRBV12-4 and TRBJ1-2; TRBD1 is a possible D gene (6 bases). Trimming took 7 bases from V and 8 from J, leaving 20 bases between them. The CDR3 runs to 14 residues. In nucleotides, the CDR3 is TGTGCCAGCATCCCGACAGGTCAACCTTTCGGCTACACCTTC. This translates into CASIPTGQPFGYTF.